This T cell receptor beta chain is from a study of regulatory T cells in long-lasting Graves disease. The table lists this clonotype with many counts. Its antigen remains unknown. V gave up 2 bases and J gave up 2 bases, with 13 bases separating them. This CDR3 comprises 15 residues. Germline loops: CDR1 SGHAT, CDR2 FQNNGV. Arm-PCR of CDR3 regions and iRepertoire HTBI primers were the basis on which TCR beta libraries were built. Original processing notes: Across the samples, identification revealed around 65 TRBV and more than 11 TRBJ segments. TCRdb itself ran the multiplex PCR reads through MiXCR, one entry per CDR3 protein. In this record, the V and J calls reflect TCRdb's handling and not the investigators' own analysis. The sample comprises some 560,000 distinct CDR3 sequences, roughly a sixth of which are singletons, and 20% to 25% rests with the top ten. Broader study findings: Among the persistent patients, 2,500 to 3,000 public clonotypes were shared, more than the 850 to 1,000 shared among new patients.

Time point reported: newly diagnosed GD, antithyroid drugs for less than 3 months. Making the TCR library involved RNA that had been extracted from PBMCs. These data were also filed under a second study, of T cells in Graves' hyperthyroidism and ophthalmopathy. As reported in that work: Newly diagnosed hyperthyroidism, duration under 2 months, in patients aged 18 to 65. Model output signaled ophthalmopathy a median roughly 6 months ahead of onset.

The origin of this receptor is a woman aged 35-60 years with Graves disease. The sequencing used peripheral blood mononuclear cells (PBMCs), collected at new diagnosis, from a patient treated with antithyroid drugs. The genes are TRBV11-2 and TRBJ2-7, with D tentatively TRBD1 or TRBD2 (5 bases each). The CDR3 protein is CASSLFSRGPYEQYF. In DNA, the CDR3 is TGTGCCAGCAGCTTATTTAGTCGGGGACCCTACGAGCAGTACTTC. Combining the CDR3 with reference TRBV11-2 and TRBJ2-7 gives the whole variable domain EAGVAQSPRYKIIEKRQSVAFWCNPISGHATLYWYQQILGQGPKLLIQFQNNGVVDDSQLPKDRFSAERLKGVDSTLKIQPAKLEDSAVYLCASSLFSRGPYEQYFGPGTRLTVT.